These 21 T cell receptor beta chains were all obtained from the same sample, sequenced in a study of long-term antiretroviral therapy in people with HIV. The authors ran the immunoSEQ assay, v3.0, at survey level. The table came from immunoSEQ multiplex PCR; TCRdb's copy has only in-frame clones and leaves some out. The table has about 33,000 clones, about three quarters seen once. The sample in question was unsorted PBMCs, obtained 2 years after starting antiretroviral therapy. Receptor source: a woman in her forties or fifties with HIV.

The genes are TRBV9 and TRBJ2-5; D call uncertain. Germline loops: CDR1 SGDLS, CDR2 YYNGEE. V was pared by 0 bases and J by 4 bases, with 16 bases between. The CDR3 is made up of 16 amino acids. CDR3: CASSVGGGPRRETQYF. The CDR3 coding sequence is TGTGCCAGCAGCGTAGGGGGTGGACCACGCCGAGAGACCCAGTACTTC.

V is TRBV7-9 and J is TRBJ1-2; possible D gene TRBD1, 5 bases. V was trimmed by 2 bases and J by 3 bases, leaving 10 bases between them. The CDR3 length is 14 residues. CDR1 is SEHNR and CDR2 is FQNEAQ in the germline V gene (reference sequence). The CDR3 DNA sequence: TGTGCCAGCAGCTTACTTCTAGGGGACTATGGCTACACCTTC. This encodes CASSLLLGDYGYTF.

The CDR3, as DNA: TGTGCCAGCAGTCCCCGGGACAGTTATTCACCCCTCCACTTT. It is translated as CASSPRDSYSPLHF. This rearrangement joins TRBV6-1 to TRBJ1-6, with TRBD1 identical over 7 bases. The junction had 6 bases not matched to a gene; V was cut back by 5 bases and J by 8 bases. CDR3 length: 14 amino acids. Germline V gene lookup returns CDR1 MNHNS and CDR2 SASEGT.

This chain uses TRBV5-5 with TRBJ1-2; 11 nucleotides agree with TRBD1. This CDR3 has 16 amino acids. Germline V gene sequence: CDR1 SGHKS, CDR2 YYEKEE (reference sequence). The V segment lost 0 bases and the J segment 8 bases; nucleotides outside the gene matches: 9. This CDR3 is CASSLGAGTGGGGYTF. The DNA for the CDR3 is TGTGCCAGCAGCTTGGGTGCAGGGACAGGGGGAGGAGGCTACACCTTC.

The chain is built from TRBV5-1 and TRBJ2-1; D perhaps matches TRBD1 (6 bases). Trimming removed 8 bases from V and 9 bases from J, with 21 bases in between. This CDR3 region has 14 residues. Germline V lookup: CDR1 SGHRS, CDR2 YFSETQ. CDR3 in amino acids: CASSVSYRVGEQFF. As DNA, the CDR3 is TGCGCCAGTAGCGTTTCCTACAGGGTTGGTGAGCAGTTCTTC.

In DNA, the CDR3 is TGTGCCAGCAGCCCTAGGGGGACCCAAGAGACCCAGTACTTC. Encoded protein: CASSPRGTQETQYF. The chain employs TRBV7-9 and TRBJ2-5; the D gene is possibly TRBD1 (6 bases). The germline CDR1 and CDR2 sequences are SEHNR and FQNEAQ (reference sequence). Trimming pared 5 bases from V and 1 base from J, leaving 11 bases between. This CDR3 region has 14 residues.

The chain is built from TRBV2 and TRBJ2-3; D perhaps matches TRBD1 (5 bases). V was cut by 8 bases and J by 6 bases, with 12 bases left in between. This CDR3 comprises 12 residues. Germline CDR1 SNHLY, CDR2 FYNNEI. In nucleotides, the CDR3 is TGTGCCAGCCTAGGGGATTCGGATACGCAGTATTTT. Residues: CASLGDSDTQYF. The full variable domain, completed using reference TRBV2 and TRBJ2-3, is EPEVTQTPSHQVTQMGQEVILRCVPISNHLYFYWYRQILGQKVEFLVSFYNNEISEKSEIFDDQFSVERPDGSNFTLKIRSTKLEDSAMYFCASLGDSDTQYFGPGTRLTVL.

J is TRBJ2-3 and V is TRBV5-1; the D gene is possibly TRBD2 (5 bases). This CDR3 has 13 amino acids. The germline gives CDR1 SGHRS, CDR2 YFSETQ. V dropped 1 base and J dropped 6 bases, with 9 bases sitting between them. CDR3 amino acids: CASSLYGEDTQYF. The DNA of the CDR3 is TGCGCCAGCAGCTTGTATGGGGAGGATACGCAGTATTTT. The variable domain in full, completed from reference TRBV5-1 and TRBJ2-3, reads KAGVTQTPRYLIKTRGQQVTLSCSPISGHRSVSWYQQTPGQGLQFLFEYFSETQRNKGNFPGRFSGRQFSNSRSEMNVSTLELGDSALYLCASSLYGEDTQYFGPGTRLTVL.

The chain joins TRBV9 to TRBJ1-6; D is uncertain. The CDR3 runs 14 residues. Between the trimmed V and J ends, which lost 0 bases and 13 bases, there was a span of 14 bases. CDR1 and CDR2 (germline): SGDLS, YYNGEE. Here the CDR3 DNA reads TGTGCCAGCAGCGTAGGTTCAGGAGCGCAGCCCCTCCACTTT. Encoded protein: CASSVGSGAQPLHF.

V usage is TRBV4-1 and J usage is TRBJ2-1; D gene unclear. The V gene's germline CDR1 is MGHRA and CDR2 YSYEKL. CDR3 length equals 15 residues. The V and J ends lost 0 bases and 2 bases respectively, with 8 bases between them. In nucleotides, the CDR3 is TGCGCCAGCAGCCAAGATCGGCCCACCTACAATGAGCAGTTCTTC. Translated: CASSQDRPTYNEQFF.

The V call is TRBV4-1, the J call TRBJ2-6; D may be TRBD1 (6 bases). V was cut by 1 base and J by 0 bases, with 13 bases left in between. Germline V gene sequence: CDR1 MGHRA, CDR2 YSYEKL. The length of the CDR3 is 18 residues. The CDR3 DNA is TGCGCCAGCAGCCAAGGGCAGGGGCCCCACTCTGGGGCCAACGTCCTGACTTTC. Its translation: CASSQGQGPHSGANVLTF.

V is TRBV5-6 and J is TRBJ2-5; D unresolved. The V end lost 3 bases, the J end lost 2 bases, and 11 bases lay between the germline ends. The germline CDR1 and CDR2 sequences are SGHDT and YYEEEE. This CDR3 is built from 14 residues. The chain's CDR3 is CASSSAALQETQYF. DNA of the CDR3: TGTGCCAGCAGCTCCGCAGCTCTACAAGAGACCCAGTACTTC.

The chain links TRBV6-1 to TRBJ1-5; no firm D call. The germline V gene encodes CDR1 MNHNS and CDR2 SASEGT. V was shortened by 6 bases and J by 4 bases, with 10 bases between the two germline ends. CDR3 length: 13 amino acids. CDR3 coding DNA: TGTGCCAGCAGGGGGAGCTGGAATCAGCCCCAGCATTTT. It yields the protein CASRGSWNQPQHF.

The chain recombines TRBV7-2 with TRBJ1-2; D is unclear. Germline V gives CDR1 SGHTA, CDR2 FQGNSA. With 5 bases removed from V and 2 bases from J, the gap between germline ends came to 9 bases. This CDR3 has 13 residues. The CDR3 coding sequence is TGTGCCAGCAGCGTCGGGCAAAACTATGGCTACACCTTC. As protein: CASSVGQNYGYTF.

The chain uses TRBV7-2 and TRBJ2-3; D gene unclear. The CDR3 consists of 14 residues. Germline-derived CDR1 and CDR2 are SGHTA and FQGNSA. The V end lost 0 bases, the J end lost 5 bases, and 9 bases lay between the germline ends. The DNA of the CDR3 is TGTGCCAGCAGCTTAGCGGTCCCACTAGATACGCAGTATTTT. Protein: CASSLAVPLDTQYF.

For the CDR3, the DNA is TGTGCCTGGAGGGTAAGGGGGGAGACCCAGTACTTC. It codes for CAWRVRGETQYF. V gene TRBV30 combines with J gene TRBJ2-5, with D maybe TRBD1 (6 bases). Germline V gene lookup returns CDR1 GTSNPN and CDR2 SVGIG (reference sequence). Trimming left V 3 bases short and J 5 bases short, with 10 bases between. The length of the CDR3 is 12 residues.

The chain couples TRBV27 to TRBJ1-6; no clear D. Trimming removed 4 bases from V and 8 bases from J, with 12 bases in between. Germline-derived CDR1 and CDR2 are MNHEY and SMNVEV (reference sequence). CDR3 size: 14 residues. The CDR3 protein is CASSSTDHDSPLHF. The CDR3, as DNA: TGTGCCAGCAGTTCGACGGACCATGATTCACCCCTCCACTTT.

J is TRBJ1-5 and V is TRBV7-2; no clear D gene. Trimming took 5 bases from V and 7 from J, leaving 12 bases between them. Germline loops: CDR1 SGHTA, CDR2 FQGNSA. The CDR3 is 13 residues long. As DNA, the CDR3 is TGTGCCAGCAGCCCCTGGGCTGGCCAGCCCCAGCATTTT. The encoded protein is CASSPWAGQPQHF.

The rearrangement uses TRBV19 and TRBJ1-1; unclear D gene. V was trimmed by 5 bases and J by 0 bases, leaving 4 bases between them. Germline V gene sequence: CDR1 LNHDA, CDR2 SQIVND (reference sequence). The CDR3 runs 12 residues. CDR3 nucleotide sequence: TGTGCCAGTAGTCGGCTGAACACTGAAGCTTTCTTT. Translating it yields CASSRLNTEAFF.

The chain combines TRBV9 with TRBJ2-5, with TRBD2 matching 11 bases. This CDR3 contains 16 residues. The ends lost 0 bases at V and 2 bases at J; junction bases unmatched: 3. Germline V gene sequence: CDR1 SGDLS, CDR2 YYNGEE. The chain's CDR3 is CASSVDVAGGQETQYF. CDR3 bases: TGTGCCAGCAGCGTAGATGTAGCGGGGGGGCAAGAGACCCAGTACTTC.

This clone was seen just once. V gene TRBV4-1 combines with J gene TRBJ1-1, with D tentatively TRBD1 (5 bases). CDR3 length: 16 residues. Germline-derived CDR1 and CDR2 are MGHRA and YSYEKL. Between the trimmed V and J ends, which lost 4 bases and 0 bases, there was a span of 15 bases. The CDR3 reads CASSPGLPGLNTEAFF. The CDR3 bases are TGCGCCAGCAGCCCGGGACTCCCCGGGCTGAACACTGAAGCTTTCTTT.